This TCR beta chain was retrieved from a study of Graves' ophthalmopathy and Graves' hyperthyroidism. Germline V lookup: CDR1 MNHEY, CDR2 SVGAGI. This CDR3 is built from 14 residues. V was clipped by 5 bases and J by 7 bases, with 17 bases between them. This clonotype was recorded at least ten times. Its antigen is still unknown. Amplification from RNA transcripts yielded the TCR beta CDR3 regions. Second-round multiplex PCR followed a first-round RT-PCR using HTBI primers. TCRdb analysed the multiplex PCR reads with MiXCR anew, one entry per CDR3 protein. The sample records more than 1,000,000 distinct CDR3 sequences, 35% to 40% being singletons. Hyperthyroidism patients, aged 18 to 65, were newly diagnosed, under 2 months' duration. Findings and limits, study-wide: Also, most clonotypes expanded in the thyroid above 0.001 frequency appeared in blood.

The receptor's source is an adult man with Graves' hyperthyroidism. V is TRBV6-5 and J is TRBJ1-2; possible D gene TRBD1, 6 bases. The sequencing sample was made of peripheral blood or thyroid tissue (not recorded which). This CDR3 is CASSPGAGTLGYTF. In DNA, the CDR3 is TGTGCCAGCAGTCCAGGCGCCGGGACACTTGGCTACACCTTC.